This T cell receptor (beta chain) was recorded in a study of cytomegalovirus exposure and HLA in healthy donors. Of note for this clone: The antigen is unknown.

The germline V gene encodes CDR1 SEHNR and CDR2 FQNEAQ (reference sequence). This CDR3 has 12 amino acids. The junction had 2 bases not matched to a gene; V was cut back by 6 bases and J by 7 bases. Whole-study results and caveats: What TCR beta sequences reportedly achieved was accurate prediction of HLA-A and HLA-B alleles in most subjects. Follow-up analysis later connected one missense variant in DCLRE1C with trimming of TCR beta V- and J-genes.

The PCR was carried out with 60 Vbeta primers and 13 Jbeta primers. The protocol was immunoSEQ multiplex PCR, while the TCRdb copy is restricted to in-frame clones and leaves out a portion. Here the sample spans some 130,000 clones, around 79% being singletons. The TCR originated in a man aged 40-50 years in good health and CMV-seropositive. The V and J genes are TRBV7-9 and TRBJ2-1, with 8 bases fitting TRBD2. The sequencing sample was made of PBMCs. The CDR3 protein is CASRLAGNEQFF. CDR3 in DNA: TGTGCCAGCAGGCTAGCGGGTAATGAGCAGTTCTTC.